The clone carrying this TCR beta chain was recorded many times. What it binds is not known. The sample comes from a study of Graves' ophthalmopathy and Graves' hyperthyroidism. Study summary: Ophthalmopathy not arising within 18 months of follow-up defined hyperthyroidism as stable. Study observations and caveats: Stable hyperthyroidism and ophthalmopathy were told apart by a 13-signature model, which achieved 87.88% sensitivity and almost 82% specificity.

Physicians reached a diagnosis by relying on clinical symptoms, serum thyroxine, TRAb, thyroid ultrasound and orbital computed tomography. CDR1 SGHTA and CDR2 FQGNSA come from the germline V gene. CDR3 size: 14 residues. V was pared by 1 base and J by 10 bases, with 13 bases between. The authors amplified TCR beta CDR3 regions from RNA transcripts. A first-round RT-PCR used HTBI primers, followed by a second-round multiplex PCR. Using its own MiXCR run on the multiplex PCR reads, TCRdb lists one record per CDR3 protein. The data show around 1,200,000 distinct CDR3 sequences, about two fifths seen once.

The chain uses TRBV7-2 and TRBJ1-4, with D maybe TRBD1 (5 bases). The source material was peripheral blood or thyroid tissue (not recorded which). The source is an adult man with Graves' hyperthyroidism. This CDR3 reads CASSLEGRGRKLFF. CDR3 coding DNA: TGTGCCAGCAGCTTAGAGGGACGGGGAAGAAAACTGTTTTTT. The full variable domain, in which reference TRBV7-2 and TRBJ1-4 provide the parts outside the CDR3, is GAGVSQSPSNKVTEKGKDVELRCDPISGHTALYWYRQSLGQGLEFLIYFQGNSAPDKSGLPSDRFSAERTGGSVSTLTIQRTQQEDSAVYLCASSLEGRGRKLFFGSGTQLSVL.